This TCR beta chain was identified in a study of PD-1 blockade in mismatch repair-deficient tumors (dated by TCRdb to the late 2010s). In the study overall: Between late 2013 and late 2016, the trial enrolled roughly 86 consecutive patients with about eleven types of mismatch repair-deficient cancer, all of whom had received prior treatment and were progressing. Deep sequencing of TCR CDR3 regions was used to track tumor-associated T cell clones in peripheral blood of patients responding to PD-1 blockade.

Receptor amplification or capture employed the immunoSEQ multiplex PCR assay. TCRdb took over this immuneACCESS table, retaining in-frame rearrangements with V and J assigned. Such tables are incomplete; in checked studies, under half of the missing clones stem from an unresolved V gene, and the remainder is unexplained. Here the sample has 15,000 to 20,000 clones; about 80% occur a single time. Of the sample, roughly 1.5% falls within the top ten clones. Regarding this clone: Its antigen target is currently unknown. Per-base quality was not reported, and no clone a single base away is much larger than it.

For each enrolled patient, mismatch repair deficiency was established using either polymerase chain reaction or immunohistochemistry. A few patients who responded to pembrolizumab therapy underwent TCR sequencing. In the phase II trial, pembrolizumab PD-1 blockade was tested prospectively in advanced mismatch repair-deficient cancers, no matter which tissue of origin the cancers came from. Peripheral blood T cell samples were collected serially, before PD-1 blockade began and at several time points afterward. The timing of each blood sample was reported as weeks after the first dose of pembrolizumab. Overall results and qualifications from the work: After pembrolizumab, tumor-resident clones, which were often undetectable in blood before treatment, expanded rapidly and then contracted, generally ahead of radiologic responses.

V loses 4 bases, J loses 1 base, and the germline ends lie 20 bases apart. Taken from cysteine to phenylalanine, the CDR3 has 17 residues. Just CDR3 DNA is preserved here, 51 bases in frame from base 1. CDR1 and CDR2 were assigned from the germline V gene as SGHNT and YENEEA. The input for sequencing was PBMCs, taken 22 weeks after starting pembrolizumab. The chain employs TRBV11-3 and TRBJ2-7; the D gene cannot be resolved reliably. This receptor was obtained from an adult with mismatch repair-deficient cancer. The sequenced DNA is TGTGCCAGCAGCTCCGGCCCGGTGGGCTACGAATCCTACGAGCAGTACTTC. This codes for CASSSGPVGYESYEQYF.